This T cell receptor (beta chain) stems from a study of blood T cell repertoires in COVID-19. Across the whole study: Sites in the United States, Italy and Spain provided acute and convalescent COVID-19 samples. In each case, the material was cDNA or gDNA derived from T cells, B-cell-depleted T cells, or PBMCs.

CDR1 MNHEY and CDR2 SMNVEV come from the germline V gene (reference sequence). This CDR3 spans 15 amino acids. J was trimmed by 4 bases and V by 4 bases; bases with no gene match: 10. Source study methods: Estimation of nucleated cell counts relied on the amplification of reference gene primers. Sequencing used immunoSEQ multiplex PCR; TCRdb keeps in-frame clones, though not all of them. The V and J calls and clone size were taken over from that table, and D and trimming were inferred from the DNA. The sample contains about 150,000 clones, 75% to 90% of which appear only once. Sequenced material: peripheral blood. The TCR was taken from a woman aged 60 to 75 with active COVID-19. V gene TRBV27 combines with J gene TRBJ2-7; 7 positions match TRBD2. The chain's CDR3 is CASSSPSGTLYEQYF. In DNA form, the CDR3 reads TGTGCCAGCAGTTCCCCTAGCGGCACCTTATACGAGCAGTACTTC.